This is a list of T cell receptor beta chains from one sample in a study of cytomegalovirus exposure and HLA in healthy donors. TCRdb's table, derived via immunoSEQ multiplex PCR, lists solely in-frame clones and lacks some. The sample consists of around 130,000 clones, just under 90% of them appearing once. The sample was PBMCs. The receptors stem from a man aged 25-45 years in good health and CMV-seronegative. Both conserved end residues are part of each CDR3.

v_gene: TRBV6-5; j_gene: TRBJ1-6; CDR3aa: CASMGGLNSPLHF
v_gene: TRBV19; j_gene: TRBJ2-5; CDR3aa: CASSILAGGVGETQYF
v_gene: TRBV2; j_gene: TRBJ1-2; CDR3aa: CASSYLGTGKARYTF
v_gene: TRBV18; j_gene: TRBJ2-3; CDR3aa: CASSRLPGDTQYF
v_gene: TRBV9; j_gene: TRBJ2-7; CDR3aa: CASSAGTGYEQYF
v_gene: TRBV5-1; j_gene: TRBJ2-1; CDR3aa: CASSLALGQQGENEQFF
v_gene: TRBV19; j_gene: TRBJ2-5; CDR3aa: CASSEQGRETQYF
v_gene: TRBV6-5; j_gene: TRBJ2-2; CDR3aa: CASSFDRGPTGELFF
v_gene: TRBV27; j_gene: TRBJ1-5; CDR3aa: CASSLKPLTRDRPNQPQHF
v_gene: TRBV4-1; j_gene: TRBJ2-7; CDR3aa: CASSQVLDRNYEQYF
v_gene: TRBV9; j_gene: TRBJ2-7; CDR3aa: CASSVNTGFAYEQYF
v_gene: TRBV19; j_gene: TRBJ1-5; CDR3aa: CASSLVAQGINQPQHF
v_gene: TRBV6-5; j_gene: TRBJ1-5; CDR3aa: CASRPDSYSNQPQHF
v_gene: TRBV11-2; j_gene: TRBJ1-6; CDR3aa: CASSSEVGNSPLHF
v_gene: TRBV5-4; j_gene: TRBJ2-5; CDR3aa: CASSLVSTNQETQYF
v_gene: TRBV9; j_gene: TRBJ2-7; CDR3aa: CASSVGGSSYEQYF
v_gene: TRBV6-5; j_gene: TRBJ1-4; CDR3aa: CASSYSGRNEKLFF
v_gene: TRBV5-4; j_gene: TRBJ1-3; CDR3aa: CASSPEGWEGPGNTIYF
v_gene: TRBV19; j_gene: TRBJ1-5; CDR3aa: CATSGIWQPQHF
v_gene: TRBV7-3; j_gene: TRBJ1-2; CDR3aa: CASSSNRENGYTF
v_gene: TRBV6-5; j_gene: TRBJ2-3; CDR3aa: CASSQGRSTDTQYF
v_gene: TRBV10-3; j_gene: TRBJ2-6; CDR3aa: CAISGQALSSGANVLTF
v_gene: TRBV25-1; j_gene: TRBJ2-5; CDR3aa: CASSEHPRDRGWKTQYF
v_gene: TRBV7-9; j_gene: TRBJ1-3; CDR3aa: CASSFPGTSGNTIYF
v_gene: TRBV12-5; j_gene: TRBJ2-5; CDR3aa: CASGLGTGRETQYF
v_gene: TRBV4-1; j_gene: TRBJ1-2; CDR3aa: CASSDGGLGVGGGYTF
v_gene: TRBV28; j_gene: TRBJ2-2; CDR3aa: CASSPWTSGGTGELFF
v_gene: TRBV15; j_gene: TRBJ1-1; CDR3aa: CATSRDSGQAFF
v_gene: TRBV19; j_gene: TRBJ2-2; CDR3aa: CASSTRFGTANTGELFF
v_gene: TRBV7-3; j_gene: TRBJ1-1; CDR3aa: CASSPEFGEEAFF
v_gene: TRBV7-2; j_gene: TRBJ1-2; CDR3aa: CASSISQGGGDGYTF
v_gene: TRBV2; j_gene: TRBJ2-1; CDR3aa: CASSERTGQFF
v_gene: TRBV7-9; j_gene: TRBJ1-2; CDR3aa: CASSLVRAQKGYTF
v_gene: TRBV4-1; j_gene: TRBJ2-3; CDR3aa: CASSHSSGGITDTQYF
v_gene: TRBV7-6; j_gene: TRBJ2-1; CDR3aa: CASSLWTSGGQEQFF
v_gene: TRBV4-2; j_gene: TRBJ2-2; CDR3aa: CASNFPRGTPNTGELFF
v_gene: TRBV7-9; j_gene: TRBJ2-1; CDR3aa: CASSLDPSEYNEQFF
v_gene: TRBV18; j_gene: TRBJ1-5; CDR3aa: CASSPGARSNQPQHF
v_gene: TRBV5-1; j_gene: TRBJ2-1; CDR3aa: CASSLERSSRVNEQFF
v_gene: TRBV28; j_gene: TRBJ1-1; CDR3aa: CASSRQGESTEAFF
v_gene: TRBV6-5; j_gene: TRBJ2-1; CDR3aa: CASSYSRSYEQFF
v_gene: TRBV6-5; j_gene: TRBJ1-1; CDR3aa: CASSHTTGLNTEAFF
v_gene: TRBV28; j_gene: TRBJ1-6; CDR3aa: CASSSGTLHF
v_gene: TRBV19; j_gene: TRBJ2-5; CDR3aa: CASRPHRAGQETQYF
v_gene: TRBV19; j_gene: TRBJ2-6; CDR3aa: CASSIWGPGANVLTF
v_gene: TRBV4-1; j_gene: TRBJ2-2; CDR3aa: CASSDRSTGELFF
v_gene: TRBV6-5; j_gene: TRBJ2-7; CDR3aa: CASSPGTSRSEQYF
v_gene: TRBV7-3; j_gene: TRBJ2-3; CDR3aa: CASSPTGTDTQYF
v_gene: TRBV6-6; j_gene: TRBJ2-5; CDR3aa: CASSYSLQGVSETQYF
v_gene: TRBV6-1; j_gene: TRBJ2-3; CDR3aa: CASSSTQYF
v_gene: TRBV15; j_gene: TRBJ1-4; CDR3aa: CATSRASARGNEKLFF
v_gene: TRBV10-3; j_gene: TRBJ1-1; CDR3aa: CAGRASGGTEAFF
v_gene: TRBV7-9; j_gene: TRBJ2-7; CDR3aa: CASSTRDRVYEQYF
v_gene: TRBV28; j_gene: TRBJ1-1; CDR3aa: CASSPTGRGGTEAFF
v_gene: TRBV28; j_gene: TRBJ1-1; CDR3aa: CASSLPTVFTEAFF